This TCR beta chain was observed in a study of T-cell memory formation after mild COVID-19. With 7 bases clipped from V and 4 bases from J, the junction kept 7 bases outside the gene matches. This CDR3 has 13 residues. CDR1 is SQVTM and CDR2 is ANQGSEA in the germline V gene. Study findings and constraints: Clones shrinking between day 15 and 85 showed a balanced CD4/CD8 split, and those that grew later tilted toward CD4+. Of the contracting clones, CD4+ ones lay mainly in CM and EM, and CD8+ ones in EMRA.

5'RACE, which relied on constant-segment primers, yielded TCR alpha and TCR beta cDNA libraries carrying sample barcodes and UMIs. TCRdb independently ran MiXCR on the 5' RACE reads; one entry per CDR3 protein. Of 300,000 to 400,000 distinct CDR3 sequences listed, more than 15% are singletons. Worth noting for this clonotype: Its specificity is not known.

This receptor was taken from a man younger than 35 who had mild COVID-19 (a few samples of this study predate the infection). Cell type and time point are not known. This chain uses TRBV29-1 with TRBJ1-2; 9 bases map to TRBD1. What was sequenced was PBMCs or a T cell subset sorted from them (not recorded which). CDR3 protein: CSATGGRGYGYTF. The CDR3, as DNA: TGCAGCGCTACAGGGGGCCGTGGCTATGGCTACACCTTC.